This T cell receptor beta chain was observed in a study of T cell responses to AZD1222 COVID-19 vaccine. Turning to the study itself: Second-dose intervals near 4 or 12 weeks were combined.

The junction had 8 bases not matched to a gene; V was cut back by 0 bases and J by 4 bases. Per germline, CDR1 LGHNA and CDR2 YSLEER. The CDR3 contains 16 residues. General study findings and limits: Possibly, clonal diversity was underestimated; donors were largely white British and included more females. Within unmutated variant regions lay the reported targets of nearly half of spike-specific TCRs. The breadth and depth of Spike-specific TCRs increased once two AZD1222 doses had been given.

In regard to this clone: Its matching antigen is unknown.

Libraries were prepared by immunoSEQ multiplex PCR; TCRdb keeps only in-frame clonotypes and omits some of them. Of 100,000 or so clones in the sample, approximately 93% are singletons; the top ten hold approximately 4.9%. The rearrangement links TRBV4-3 to TRBJ1-1, with 7 bases matching TRBD1. Sample: peripheral blood, taken on day 0 of AZD1222 vaccination. This receptor was obtained from an adult in good health. DNA for the CDR3: TGCGCCAGCAGCCAAGATTCGAGGACAGGTCCCACTGAAGCTTTCTTT. Amino acid sequence: CASSQDSRTGPTEAFF.